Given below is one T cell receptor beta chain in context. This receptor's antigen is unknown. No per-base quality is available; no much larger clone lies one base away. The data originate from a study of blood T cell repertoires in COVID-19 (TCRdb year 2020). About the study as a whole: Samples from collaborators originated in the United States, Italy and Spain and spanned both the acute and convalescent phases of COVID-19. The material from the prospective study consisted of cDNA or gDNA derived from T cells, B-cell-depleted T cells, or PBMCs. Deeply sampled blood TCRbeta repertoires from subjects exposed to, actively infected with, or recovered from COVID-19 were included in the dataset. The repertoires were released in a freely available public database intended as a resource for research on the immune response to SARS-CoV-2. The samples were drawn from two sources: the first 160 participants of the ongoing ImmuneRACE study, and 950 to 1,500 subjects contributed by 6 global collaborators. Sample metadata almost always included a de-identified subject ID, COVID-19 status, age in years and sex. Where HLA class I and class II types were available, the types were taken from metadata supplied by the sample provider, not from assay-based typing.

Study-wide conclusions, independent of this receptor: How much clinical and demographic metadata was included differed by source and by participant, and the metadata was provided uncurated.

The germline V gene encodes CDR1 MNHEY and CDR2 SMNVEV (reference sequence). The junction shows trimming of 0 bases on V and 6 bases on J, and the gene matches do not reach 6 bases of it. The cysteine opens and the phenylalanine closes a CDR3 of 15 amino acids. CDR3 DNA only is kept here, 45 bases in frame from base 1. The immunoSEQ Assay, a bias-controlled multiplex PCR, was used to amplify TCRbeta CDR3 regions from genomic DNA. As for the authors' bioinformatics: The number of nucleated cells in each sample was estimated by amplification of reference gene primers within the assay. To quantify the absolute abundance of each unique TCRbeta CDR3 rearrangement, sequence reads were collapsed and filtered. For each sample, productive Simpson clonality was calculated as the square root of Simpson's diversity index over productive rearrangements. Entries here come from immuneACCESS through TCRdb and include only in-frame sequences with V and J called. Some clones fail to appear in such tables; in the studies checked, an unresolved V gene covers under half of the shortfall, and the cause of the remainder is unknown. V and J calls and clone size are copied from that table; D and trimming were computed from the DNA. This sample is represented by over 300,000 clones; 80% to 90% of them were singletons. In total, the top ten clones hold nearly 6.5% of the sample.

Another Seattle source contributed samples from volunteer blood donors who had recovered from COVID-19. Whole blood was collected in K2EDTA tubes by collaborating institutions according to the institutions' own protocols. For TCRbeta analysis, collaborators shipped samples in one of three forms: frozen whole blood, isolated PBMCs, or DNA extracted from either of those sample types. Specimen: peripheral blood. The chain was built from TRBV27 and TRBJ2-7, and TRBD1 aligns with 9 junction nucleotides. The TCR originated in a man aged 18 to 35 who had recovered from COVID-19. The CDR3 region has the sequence CASSLSGTGLAEQYF. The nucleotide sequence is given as TGTGCCAGCAGTTTATCCGGGACAGGGCTGGCCGAGCAGTACTTC.